This TCR beta chain comes out of a study of early T cells in non-severe SARS-CoV-2 infection (dated by TCRdb to the early 2020s). Concerning the study at large: Bulk RNA from unsorted whole blood was used for TCR sequencing, so alpha and beta chains could not be paired. Summary of the overall study and its limitations: VDJdb matching was skewed toward anti-spike CD8 responses and likely underestimated virus-specific expansions, missing private and CD4 specificities.

Cut back by 4 bases and 2 bases, the V and J ends lie 13 bases apart. The germline V gene encodes CDR1 SQVTM and CDR2 ANQGSEA. The CDR3 runs 14 amino acids, cysteine and phenylalanine included. CDR3 DNA only is kept here, 42 bases in frame from base 1. As concerns this clonotype: This clone's antigen is unknown. One base away there is no much larger clone; base qualities are not given.

Preparation of the library involved 5' RACE. Sequencing instrument: NextSeq 500. In the TCR library protocol, unique molecular identifiers were attached to individual cDNA molecules to correct for PCR bias and sequencing error. TCR alpha and beta chains were both sequenced, and the abundances of alpha and beta sequences in each sample were closely correlated with each other. Concerning the study's data processing: Decombinator V4 was used to perform V gene, J gene and CDR3 annotation of TCR sequences. TCRs were defined as expanded if a significant change between any two time points was detected under a Poisson model with p below 0.0001. TCR abundances were normalised to the total number of TCRs sequenced per sample and expressed as counts per million. MAIT TCRs were defined by TRAV1-2 paired with TRAJ12, TRAJ20 or TRAJ33, and iNKT TCRs by TRAV10 paired with TRAJ18. VDJdb, accessed on 1 November 2021, was searched for TCRs annotated for CMV, EBV and SARS-CoV-2, and TCRs annotated for more than one antigen were excluded. TCRdb reanalyzed the raw reads on its own, using fastp at Q25 for trimming and MiXCR for clone calling, and kept in-frame beta chains. Rows are unified per CDR3 protein, each entry keeping the most common DNA and genes. These V and J calls rely on TCRdb rather than the paper's analysis. Recorded for this sample are over 90,000 distinct CDR3 sequences; around 13% of them occurred a single time. The top ten clonotypes cover less than 8% of the sample.

This was a case-control study nested in a cohort of healthcare workers in London, UK, who had nasopharyngeal swab PCR tests and blood samples taken every week. Between 23 and 31 March 2020, the week of the UK lockdown, healthcare workers were enrolled and then followed up weekly for as long as 16 weeks. This receptor was obtained from an adult who was a healthcare worker with PCR-confirmed SARS-CoV-2 infection or an uninfected control (not recorded which). The V and J segments used are TRBV29-1 and TRBJ2-3; the D gene is perhaps TRBD2, from 6 matching bases. The source material was whole blood. CDR3 loop: CSVAGGSPTDTQYF. The DNA sequence is TGCAGCGTTGCAGGAGGGAGCCCCACAGATACGCAGTATTTT.